This TCR beta chain was obtained from a study of T cells in Graves' hyperthyroidism and ophthalmopathy. The study's findings and limits: In blood, most of the thyroid clonotypes expanded above 0.001 were also present.

With regard to this clonotype: Its cognate antigen is unknown.

TCR beta CDR3 regions were amplified from RNA transcripts. An initial round of RT-PCR targeting the TCR CDR3 relied on the HTBI primer set. From the multiplex PCR reads, TCRdb called clonotypes with MiXCR, one entry per CDR3 protein. The sample has around 530,000 distinct CDR3 sequences, 17% seen once; the top ten hold 17%. This CDR3 region has 14 residues. Trimming removed 0 bases at V and 4 bases at J, with 11 bases between. The germline CDR1 and CDR2 sequences are SGHRS and YFSETQ. The sample taken for sequencing was blood. This sequence was found in a woman aged 18-30 years with Graves' ophthalmopathy. The rearrangement uses TRBV5-1 and TRBJ2-7, with a possible D match to TRBD1 (6 bases). For the CDR3, the DNA is TGCGCCAGCAGCTTGGACAGGGATCAATACGAGCAGTACTTC. Translated, it gives CASSLDRDQYEQYF.